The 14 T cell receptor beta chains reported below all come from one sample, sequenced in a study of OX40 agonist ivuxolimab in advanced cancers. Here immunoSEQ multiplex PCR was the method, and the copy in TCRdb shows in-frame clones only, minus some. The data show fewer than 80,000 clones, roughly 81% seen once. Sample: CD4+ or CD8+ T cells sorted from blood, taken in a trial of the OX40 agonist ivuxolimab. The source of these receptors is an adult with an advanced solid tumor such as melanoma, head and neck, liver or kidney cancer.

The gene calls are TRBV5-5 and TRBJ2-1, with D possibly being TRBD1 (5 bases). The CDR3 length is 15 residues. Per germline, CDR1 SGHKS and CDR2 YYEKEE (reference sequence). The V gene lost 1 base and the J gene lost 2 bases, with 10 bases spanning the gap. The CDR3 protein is CASSLSQGPYNEQFF. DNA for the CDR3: TGTGCCAGCAGCTTGTCTCAGGGTCCCTACAATGAGCAGTTCTTC.

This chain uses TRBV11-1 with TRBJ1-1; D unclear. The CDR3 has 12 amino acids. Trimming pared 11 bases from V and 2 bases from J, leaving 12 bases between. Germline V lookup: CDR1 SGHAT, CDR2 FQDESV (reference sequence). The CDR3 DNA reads TGTGCCGCGGGTTCTGGAAACACTGAAGCTTTCTTT. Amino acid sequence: CAAGSGNTEAFF.

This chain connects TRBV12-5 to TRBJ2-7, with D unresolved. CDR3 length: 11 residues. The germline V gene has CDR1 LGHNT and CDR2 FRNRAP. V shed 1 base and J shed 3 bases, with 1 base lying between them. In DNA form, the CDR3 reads TGTGCTAGTGGTTTGGACTACGAGCAGTACTTC. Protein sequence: CASGLDYEQYF.

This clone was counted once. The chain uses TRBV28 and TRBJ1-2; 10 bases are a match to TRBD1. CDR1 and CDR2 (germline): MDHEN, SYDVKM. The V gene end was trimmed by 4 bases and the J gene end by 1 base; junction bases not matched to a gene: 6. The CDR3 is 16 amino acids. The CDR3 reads CASSSRQGAFNYGYTF. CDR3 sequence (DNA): TGTGCCAGCAGTTCGAGACAGGGGGCCTTTAACTATGGCTACACCTTC.

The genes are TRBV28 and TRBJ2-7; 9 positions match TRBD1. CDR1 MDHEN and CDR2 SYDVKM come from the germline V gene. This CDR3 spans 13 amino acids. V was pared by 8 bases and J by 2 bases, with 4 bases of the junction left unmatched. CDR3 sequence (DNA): TGTGCCAGCTTACAGGGGGCGGCCTACGAGCAGTACTTC. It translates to CASLQGAAYEQYF.

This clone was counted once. CDR3 region: CAISEAGQYYEQYF. The CDR3 DNA reads TGTGCCATCAGTGAGGCGGGACAGTACTACGAGCAGTACTTC. J is TRBJ2-7 and V is TRBV10-3, with a possible D match to TRBD1 (7 bases). Germline CDR1 is ENHRY and CDR2 is SYGVKD. The CDR3 totals 14 residues. V was clipped by 2 bases and J by 3 bases, with 11 bases between them.

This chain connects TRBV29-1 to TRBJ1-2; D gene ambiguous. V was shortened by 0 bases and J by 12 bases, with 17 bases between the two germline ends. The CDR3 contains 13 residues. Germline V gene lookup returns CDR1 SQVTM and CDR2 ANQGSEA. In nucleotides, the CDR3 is TGCAGCGTTGAAGAAGACACCCGGACTTCAGACACCTTC. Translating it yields CSVEEDTRTSDTF.

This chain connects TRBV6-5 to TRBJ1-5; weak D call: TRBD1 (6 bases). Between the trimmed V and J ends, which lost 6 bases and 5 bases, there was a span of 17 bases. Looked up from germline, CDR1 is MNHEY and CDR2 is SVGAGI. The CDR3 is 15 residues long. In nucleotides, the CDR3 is TGTGCCAGCAGCCCTCGGGGGGCCGGGCATCAGCCCCAGCATTTT. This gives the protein CASSPRGAGHQPQHF.

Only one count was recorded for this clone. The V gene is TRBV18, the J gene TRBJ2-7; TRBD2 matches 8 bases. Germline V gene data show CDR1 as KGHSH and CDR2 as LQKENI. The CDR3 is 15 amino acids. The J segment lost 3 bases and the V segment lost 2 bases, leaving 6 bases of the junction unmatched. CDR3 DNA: TGTGCCAGCTCACCAAATGCGGGGGGACTCTACGAGCAGTACTTC. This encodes CASSPNAGGLYEQYF.

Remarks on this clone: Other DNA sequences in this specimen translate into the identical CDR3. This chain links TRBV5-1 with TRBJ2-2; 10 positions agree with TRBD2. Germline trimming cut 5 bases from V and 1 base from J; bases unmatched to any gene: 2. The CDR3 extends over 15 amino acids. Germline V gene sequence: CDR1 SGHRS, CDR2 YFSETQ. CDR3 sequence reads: CASRLAGGNTGELFF. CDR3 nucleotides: TGCGCCAGCAGATTAGCGGGAGGGAACACCGGGGAGCTGTTTTTT.

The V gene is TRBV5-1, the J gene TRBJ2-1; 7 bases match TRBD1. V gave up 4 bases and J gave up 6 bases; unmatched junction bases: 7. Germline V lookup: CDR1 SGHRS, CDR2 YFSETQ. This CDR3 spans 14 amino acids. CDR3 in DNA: TGCGCCAGCAGCCCGGGACAGCCAGGCAATGAGCAGTTCTTC. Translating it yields CASSPGQPGNEQFF.

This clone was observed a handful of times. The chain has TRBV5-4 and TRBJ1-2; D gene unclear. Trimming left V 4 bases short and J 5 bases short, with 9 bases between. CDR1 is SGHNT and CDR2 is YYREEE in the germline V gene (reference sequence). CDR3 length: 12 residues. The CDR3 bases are TGTGCCAGCAGCCAGGACTTTTATGGCTACACCTTC. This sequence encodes CASSQDFYGYTF.

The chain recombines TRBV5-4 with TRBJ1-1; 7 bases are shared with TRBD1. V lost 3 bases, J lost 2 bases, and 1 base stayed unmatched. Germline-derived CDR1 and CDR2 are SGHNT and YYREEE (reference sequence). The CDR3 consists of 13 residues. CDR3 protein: CASSWDRNTEAFF. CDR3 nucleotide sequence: TGTGCCAGCAGCTGGGACAGAAACACTGAAGCTTTCTTT.

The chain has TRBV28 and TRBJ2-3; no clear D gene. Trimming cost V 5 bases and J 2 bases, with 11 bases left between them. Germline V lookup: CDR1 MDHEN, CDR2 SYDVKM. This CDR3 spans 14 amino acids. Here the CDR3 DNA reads TGTGCCAGCAGTAGAAACGGCCCCACAGATACGCAGTATTTT. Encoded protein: CASSRNGPTDTQYF.